This is a list of T cell receptor beta chains from one sample in a study of T cells after yellow fever vaccination. TCRdb called the 5' RACE reads again in MiXCR, with one record for every CDR3 protein. Of about 330,000 distinct CDR3 sequences detected, about 4% appear once; the ten largest clones hold around 23%. This sample comprised PBMCs, obtained 5 days after the yellow fever booster vaccination. The receptors were sampled from a man aged 18 to 35 who received the YFV17D yellow fever vaccine. Both conserved end residues are part of each CDR3. D genes are given only for firm matches. Clone size is not always given. Where it is, it says once, few, many or a class for expanded clones.

clone_size j_call v_call d_call cdr3_nt cdr3_aa
- TRBJ2-3 TRBV7-2 - TGTGCCAGCAGCTTGGGACTGTTGTACACGCAGTATTTT CASSLGLLYTQYF
few TRBJ1-5 TRBV30 - TGTGCCTGGAGTGTACAGGATAATCAGCCCCAGCATTTT CAWSVQDNQPQHF
- TRBJ1-2 TRBV12-3/TRBV12-4 TRBD1 TGTGCCAGCAGTTACCGGGACAGCCTCTATGGCTACACCTTC CASSYRDSLYGYTF
- TRBJ2-7 TRBV7-8 - TGTGCCAGCAGCTTAGCGGGGGGCGGTGGCGAGCAGTACTTC CASSLAGGGGEQYF
few TRBJ1-2 TRBV18 - TGTGCCAGCTCACCACCTTTGTGGCATGGCTACACCTTC CASSPPLWHGYTF
many TRBJ2-7 TRBV5-1 - TGCGCCAGCAGCCCTGCGGTTCTCTCGGAGAACGAGCAGTACTTC CASSPAVLSENEQYF
- TRBJ1-2 TRBV6-5 - TGTGCCAGCGCGGGAGTCAGAGCTAACTATGGCTACACCTTC CASAGVRANYGYTF
many TRBJ2-7 TRBV7-2 - TGTGCCAGCAGCTTAGTAAGGAGCTCCTACGAGCAGTACTTC CASSLVRSSYEQYF
few TRBJ1-5 TRBV27 - TGTGCCAGCAGTTTGGGGGGGCATAATCAGCCCCAGCATTTT CASSLGGHNQPQHF
- TRBJ1-4 TRBV3-1 - TGTGCCAGCAGCTCCCGGGGAGGGGAAAGTGAAAAACTGTTTTTT CASSSRGGESEKLFF
few TRBJ1-2 TRBV4-2 - TGTGCCAGCAGCCAAGAGCAGGGATCTAACTATGGCTACACCTTC CASSQEQGSNYGYTF
many TRBJ2-3 TRBV14 - TGTGCCAGCAGCCAGAGCGTAAGACGCACAGATACGCAGTATTTT CASSQSVRRTDTQYF
many TRBJ2-6 TRBV11-3 - TGTGCCAGCAGCAAACGAGCGGGTGGGGCCAACGTCCTGACTTTC CASSKRAGGANVLTF
- TRBJ2-1 TRBV6-2/TRBV6-3 - TGTGCCAGCAGTTACGAGTGGGGGGACTACAATGAGCAGTTCTTC CASSYEWGDYNEQFF
- TRBJ2-2 TRBV24-1 TRBD1 TGTGCCACCTCCGGGACAGAGAACACCGGGGAGCTGTTTTTT CATSGTENTGELFF
- TRBJ2-2 TRBV19 TRBD1 TGTGCCAGTAGGTTATGGGACAGCGGGGAGCTGTTTTTT CASRLWDSGELFF
many TRBJ1-5 TRBV7-8 - TGTGCCAGCAGCCGCCCGCCGGGGCCCCAGCATTTT CASSRPPGPQHF
many TRBJ2-1 TRBV7-9 - TGTGCCAGCAGCTCCGCGGGAAAAGGGCCAAGGGGGAGTGAGCAGTTCTTC CASSSAGKGPRGSEQFF
few TRBJ2-3 TRBV10-3 - TGTGCCATCTCTACGGGGGGCGGAGGACATCAAGATACGCAGTATTTT CAISTGGGGHQDTQYF
many TRBJ2-3 TRBV6-5 - TGTGCCAGCAGTTACGGCGGGGTTGGCACAGATACGCAGTATTTT CASSYGGVGTDTQYF
few TRBJ1-5 TRBV20-1 - TGCAGTGCTAGAGATCGGGGGATTGGATATCAGCCCCAGCATTTT CSARDRGIGYQPQHF
- TRBJ2-5 TRBV20-1 - TGCAGTGCCAAACTAGGGGGGCCGGTTGAAGAGACCCAGTACTTC CSAKLGGPVEETQYF
few TRBJ2-1 TRBV7-3 TRBD2 TGTGCCAGCAGCTCCGGGCCTAGCGGGATCAATGAGCAGTTCTTC CASSSGPSGINEQFF
- TRBJ2-2 TRBV6-6 - TGTGCCAGCAGTTACGGTAGCCCGACCAACACCGGGGAGCTGTTTTTT CASSYGSPTNTGELFF
few TRBJ1-1 TRBV27 - TGTGCCAGCAGATCTGAGATGAACACTGAAGCTTTCTTT CASRSEMNTEAFF
- TRBJ2-1 TRBV4-3 - TGCGCCAGAAGCCAAGATGGAAAGGTCACTAGCCAAAGTGAGCAGTTCTTC CARSQDGKVTSQSEQFF
- TRBJ2-5 TRBV20-1 TRBD1 TGCAGTGCTAGGTTCTTGGGAGCAGGGGGAAAAGAGACCCAGTACTTC CSARFLGAGGKETQYF
few TRBJ2-5 TRBV25-1 - TGTGCCAGCAGTGAGATTAGGCAGGAAGGGACCCAGTACTTC CASSEIRQEGTQYF
few TRBJ2-3 TRBV5-1 - TGCGCCAGCAGCTGGCTTTGGGAAGGAGGCACAGATACGCAGTATTTT CASSWLWEGGTDTQYF
few TRBJ1-4 TRBV4-3 - TGCGCCAGCAGCCAAGATGGTTCAACTAATGAAAAACTGTTTTTT CASSQDGSTNEKLFF
- TRBJ1-6 TRBV19 TRBD1 TGTGCCAGTAGTATAGCGGGACAGTATAATTCACCCCTCCACTTT CASSIAGQYNSPLHF
few TRBJ2-6 TRBV9 TRBD2 TGTGCCAGCAGCGTAGCGACTAGCTGGACTGGGGCCAACGTCCTGACTTTC CASSVATSWTGANVLTF
- TRBJ1-4 TRBV12-3/TRBV12-4 - TGTGCCAGCGCTTTGTATCAAGGGCCACTGGAACTGTTTTTT CASALYQGPLELFF
many TRBJ2-2 TRBV5-1 - TGCGCCAGCAGCCCCCAAGGGTCGGGGGAGCTGTTTTTT CASSPQGSGELFF
many TRBJ2-5 TRBV28 - TGTGCCACGACCCCCCCCTTGAGGGAGACCCAGTACTTC CATTPPLRETQYF
- TRBJ2-1 TRBV7-3 - TGTGCCAGCAGCTTAAACGGGGACAATGAGCAGTTCTTC CASSLNGDNEQFF
- TRBJ1-5 TRBV6-1 - TGTGCCAGCATTTTATGGGGAAATCAGCCCCAGCATTTT CASILWGNQPQHF
few TRBJ2-4 TRBV19 TRBD2 TGTGCCAGTAGTAAGCCCGGACTAGCGGTAGCCAAAAACATTCAGTACTTC CASSKPGLAVAKNIQYF
many TRBJ2-1 TRBV20-1 TRBD2 TGCAGTGCTCTGGTGGCGGGGGGAAAGTACAATGAGCAGTTCTTC CSALVAGGKYNEQFF
- TRBJ1-5 TRBV6-2/TRBV6-3 - TGTGCCAGCAGTACTGACAGACTCAATCAGCCCCAGCATTTT CASSTDRLNQPQHF
- TRBJ2-1 TRBV6-6 TRBD2 TGTGCCAGCAGTTACCCCCTACCGGGACTAGCGGGGGGGCAGGGCAATGAGCAGTTCTTC CASSYPLPGLAGGQGNEQFF
few TRBJ1-1 TRBV15 - TGTGCCACCAGCAGAGCAGGGTGGGGGGACGCTTTCTTT CATSRAGWGDAFF
few TRBJ2-3 TRBV5-1 TRBD2 TGCGCCAGCAGCCCCGAAGCGGGGTCAGATACGCAGTATTTT CASSPEAGSDTQYF
many TRBJ1-1 TRBV20-1 - TGCAGTGCTTTCCTCCCAGGTGGCACTGAAGCTTTCTTT CSAFLPGGTEAFF
few TRBJ2-1 TRBV20-1 - TGCAGTGCTTACCGGACTCATCAGTTCTTC CSAYRTHQFF
many TRBJ2-3 TRBV5-1 TRBD2 TGCGCCAGCAGACGACTCGGACTAGCGGGACCAGATACGCAGTATTTT CASRRLGLAGPDTQYF
- TRBJ1-4 TRBV9 - TGTGCCAGCAGCCCGCAGGGTACAGCTAATGAAAAACTGTTTTTT CASSPQGTANEKLFF
- TRBJ1-2 TRBV14 - TGTGCCAGCAGCCAAGTAGGGGCTAACTATGGCTACACCTTC CASSQVGANYGYTF
many TRBJ1-2 TRBV12-3/TRBV12-4 - TGTGCCAGCAGTACCTCAGGGCGAGATGGCTACACCTTC CASSTSGRDGYTF
many TRBJ2-1 TRBV7-2 TRBD2 TGTGCCAGCAGACCCCTCAGCGGGGGCGGCTACAATGAGCAGTTCTTC CASRPLSGGGYNEQFF
few TRBJ2-5 TRBV11-3 - TGTGCCAGCAGCACAGGGTCGGGCGAGACCCAGTACTTC CASSTGSGETQYF
many TRBJ1-3 TRBV5-1 - TGCGCCAGCAGCGTGGACCCCGGGACCCCTGGAAACACCATATATTTT CASSVDPGTPGNTIYF
- TRBJ2-4 TRBV14 TRBD1 TGTGCCAGCAGCCAAGACTGGACAGGGGTGAACATTCAGTACTTC CASSQDWTGVNIQYF